This T cell receptor (beta chain) originates from a study of blood T cell repertoires in COVID-19. As for the study in general: Italy, Spain and the United States were the sources of the convalescent and acute COVID-19 samples. Nucleic acid was either cDNA or gDNA, and it came from T cells, B-cell-depleted T cells, or PBMCs.

V was cut by 7 bases and J by 4 bases, with 17 bases left in between. The CDR3 runs to 14 residues. The germline V gene encodes CDR1 ENHRY and CDR2 SYGVKD. Original methodology: Scientists estimated how many nucleated cells there were by amplifying reference gene primers. The assay was immunoSEQ multiplex PCR, and TCRdb's table has in-frame clones only and misses some. V and J calls and clone size are those listed in that table; D and trimming were worked out from the DNA. This table has roughly 700,000 clones, 85% to 90% appearing once. The chain links TRBV10-3 to TRBJ2-7, with D possibly matching TRBD1 (6 bases). This TCR was recovered from a woman between 18 and 29 years old with acute or convalescent COVID-19. The sequenced material came from peripheral blood. For the CDR3, the DNA is TGTGCCATCACTCTTGACCGGGACAAGTACGAGCAGTACTTC. Protein sequence: CAITLDRDKYEQYF.